This T cell receptor (beta chain) originates from a study of cytomegalovirus exposure and HLA in healthy donors. The PCR contained 60 Vbeta and 13 Jbeta primers. Sequenced by immunoSEQ multiplex PCR; TCRdb stores in-frame clones only, minus some. The table includes 200,000 or so clones, around 80% detected once. This CDR3 contains 14 residues. CDR1 is MNHEY and CDR2 is SVGAGI in the germline V gene. The V end lost 5 bases, the J end lost 6 bases, and 13 bases lay between the germline ends. The receptor was derived from a woman under 30 in good health and CMV-seropositive. The rearrangement uses TRBV6-5 and TRBJ2-2; the D gene is possibly TRBD1 (6 bases). The sample comprised PBMCs. The DNA of the CDR3 is TGTGCCAGCAGTGCCCGACAGGCCTCCGGGGAGCTGTTTTTT. This gives the protein CASSARQASGELFF.